This TCR beta chain emerged from a study of monozygotic twins with inflammatory bowel disease. Study-level points and caveats: Patient-to-patient differences in immunosuppressive treatment may have added variability to the repertoires.

One entry per CDR3 protein, without DNA, is what TCRdb gives after re-calling the 5' RACE reads. This listing includes some 160,000 distinct CDR3 sequences. Points on this clonotype: The antigen is undetermined.

The material sequenced was blood. The TCR was taken from a human donor with ulcerative colitis or Crohn's disease, or a healthy co-twin of an affected twin (not recorded which).

The CDR3 sequence: CASSLASGNEQFF. The V call is TRBV5-1, the J call TRBJ2-1. This CDR3 contains 13 residues. CDR1 is SGHRS and CDR2 is YFSETQ in the germline V gene.